This record covers a single T cell receptor (beta chain). These data originate in a study of shared clonotypes between healthy human individuals. The length of the CDR3 is 17 residues. Between the trimmed V and J ends, which lost 1 base and 0 bases, there was a span of 11 bases. In germline, CDR1 is SGHRS, CDR2 YFSETQ. Some clones are missing from TCRdb's copy, which holds only in-frame ones; the method was immunoSEQ multiplex PCR. This table has a few hundred thousand clones, roughly 96% appearing once. The clonotype was recovered from a man aged 30-40 years in good health. The V and J genes are TRBV5-1 and TRBJ2-6, with D unclear. Sequencing was done on a sample of memory CD8+ T cells sorted from blood. The sample's subset: CD45RO+ cells pooled with CCR7-negative TemRA cells. CDR3 DNA: TGCGCCAGCAGCTTGAGGGAACCAAGCTCTGGGGCCAACGTCCTGACTTTC. Amino acid sequence: CASSLREPSSGANVLTF. Looking up the rest from reference TRBV5-1 and TRBJ2-6 gives the full variable domain: KAGVTQTPRYLIKTRGQQVTLSCSPISGHRSVSWYQQTPGQGLQFLFEYFSETQRNKGNFPGRFSGRQFSNSRSEMNVSTLELGDSALYLCASSLREPSSGANVLTFGAGSRLTVL.